The subject of this entry is one T cell receptor (beta chain). The record originates from a study of blood T cell repertoires in COVID-19. V lost 9 bases to trimming and J lost 2 bases; unmatched junction nucleotides: 5. Per the germline V gene, CDR1 is ENHRY and CDR2 is SYGVKD. The CDR3 has 15 residues. Assay: immunoSEQ multiplex PCR; the TCRdb copy retains only in-frame clones and omits some. The sample gives around 97,000 clones, around four fifths of which show up once; about 11% is in the top ten. The TCR comes from a human donor in a cohort sampled during active COVID-19. J is TRBJ2-6 and V is TRBV10-3; 9 bases fit TRBD1. The specimen sequenced was peripheral blood. In nucleotides, the CDR3 is TGTGCCATGGGACAGGGAGGGGCTGGGGCCAACGTCCTGACTTTC. Its translation: CAMGQGGAGANVLTF.